The clone carrying this TCR beta chain was recorded many times. CDR3-region Arm-PCR and iRepertoire HTBI primers produced the TCR beta libraries. TCRdb re-analysed the multiplex PCR reads in MiXCR, keeping a single row per CDR3 protein. Of fewer than 450,000 distinct CDR3 sequences detected, approximately 15% appear once; the ten largest clones hold about 8.3%. These data are taken from a study of regulatory T cells in long-lasting Graves disease. Time point meaning: newly diagnosed GD, antithyroid drugs for less than 3 months. RNA from PBMCs was the source of the TCR library. The CDR3 is made up of 15 amino acids. With 6 bases removed from V and 6 bases from J, the gap between germline ends came to 18 bases. CDR1 and CDR2 from the germline V gene are MDHEN and SYDVKM. The data were also submitted as part of a second study, on T cells in Graves' hyperthyroidism and ophthalmopathy.

The sequence was obtained from a woman aged 35 to 49 with Graves disease. The material sequenced was peripheral blood mononuclear cells (PBMCs), taken at new diagnosis, from a patient treated with antithyroid drugs. This chain joins TRBV28 and TRBJ2-1, with D maybe TRBD2 (6 bases). In DNA form, the CDR3 reads TGTGCCAGCAGCATCGGACTACCCGGAGGCAATGAGCAGTTCTTC. Amino acids: CASSIGLPGGNEQFF.